This T cell receptor (beta chain) appears in the sequencing data of a study of blood T cell repertoires in COVID-19. Assay used: immunoSEQ multiplex PCR; TCRdb lists only in-frame clones, some missing. The sample has 150,000 to 200,000 clones, more than 75% seen once. This CDR3 comprises 15 residues. Germline V gene sequence: CDR1 LNHDA, CDR2 SQIVND (reference sequence). Trimming left V 3 bases short and J 2 bases short, with 12 bases between. Membership in each cohort depended on participant-reported clinical history. The sequence was obtained from a woman aged 45-65 years with acute COVID-19. The sequencing input was PBMCs or T cells enriched from blood (not recorded which). The genes are TRBV19 and TRBJ2-3; weak D call: TRBD1 (6 bases). In DNA, the CDR3 is TGTGCCAGTAGTATGGGGCCAGGGGCCACAGATACGCAGTATTTT. Its protein product is CASSMGPGATDTQYF.